This T cell receptor (beta chain) was observed in a study of blood T cell repertoires in COVID-19. Study information: The United States, Italy and Spain supplied acute and convalescent COVID-19 samples. PBMCs, B-cell-depleted T cells, or T cells provided the cDNA or gDNA that made up the material.

Original methodology: Using reference gene primer amplification, nucleated cell counts were estimated. TCRdb keeps only in-frame clones here, not all; method: immunoSEQ multiplex PCR. That table supplies the V and J calls and clone size; D and trimming were determined from the DNA. The table has just over 60,000 clones, around 80% seen once; the top ten hold just over 20%. Sequences were obtained from peripheral blood. The clonotype was recovered from an elderly woman with active or convalescent COVID-19.

The CDR3 protein is CASSLAQGTGELFF. CDR3 bases: TGCGCCAGCAGCTTGGCCCAGGGGACCGGGGAGCTGTTTTTT. The V and J genes are TRBV5-1 and TRBJ2-2; TRBD1 might be the D (6 bases). V shed 0 bases and J shed 5 bases, with 8 bases lying between them. Germline CDR1 and CDR2: SGHRS and YFSETQ. The CDR3 consists of 14 residues.